One sample yielded the 2 T cell receptor beta chains listed below, sequenced in a study of monozygotic twins with cystic fibrosis. Here immunoSEQ multiplex PCR was the method, and the copy in TCRdb shows in-frame clones only, minus some. The sample records 35,000 or so clones, 75% to 90% being singletons. The sample taken for sequencing was blood. These receptors all stem from a girl between 2 and 10 years old with cystic fibrosis.

The CDR3 region is CASSIASKTTDTQYF. Here the CDR3 DNA reads TGTGCCAGTAGTATCGCGTCTAAGACCACAGATACGCAGTATTTT. The gene calls are TRBV19 and TRBJ2-3; unclear D gene. Germline V lookup: CDR1 LNHDA, CDR2 SQIVND (reference sequence). V lost 3 bases to trimming and J lost 2 bases, with 12 bases between them. This CDR3 has 15 residues.

This clone was found a few times. This specimen includes other DNA sequences encoding the same CDR3. The chain joins TRBV9 to TRBJ1-2; TRBD1 matches at 9 bases. This CDR3 has 14 amino acids. The V segment lost 0 bases and the J segment 4 bases; nucleotides outside the gene matches: 1. Germline values: CDR1 SGDLS, CDR2 YYNGEE. CDR3 residues: CASSVAGQGYGYTF. The CDR3 DNA reads as TGTGCCAGCAGCGTAGCGGGACAGGGCTATGGCTACACCTTC.